This entry concerns a single T cell receptor beta chain. It lacks a known antigen. Base quality data are lacking; no much larger clone is found one base away. The data were obtained in a study of blood T cell repertoires in COVID-19 (dated by TCRdb to 2019 to 2021). About the full investigation: Collaborator samples came from the United States, Italy and Spain and covered acute and convalescent phases of COVID-19. The material from the prospective study consisted of cDNA or gDNA derived from T cells, B-cell-depleted T cells, or PBMCs. Deeply sampled blood TCRbeta repertoires from subjects exposed to, actively infected with, or recovered from COVID-19 were included in the dataset. The repertoires were released in a freely available public database meant as a resource for research on the immune response to SARS-CoV-2. The samples were drawn from the first 160 participants of the ongoing ImmuneRACE study and from 1,200 or so subjects provided by 6 global collaborators. Nearly every sample came with metadata listing a de-identified subject ID, COVID-19 status, age in years and sex. Where HLA class I and class II types were available, the types were taken from metadata supplied by the sample provider, not from assay-based typing. Here is what the overall study found, with its caveats: How much clinical and demographic metadata was included differed by source and by participant, and the metadata was provided uncurated.

TCRbeta CDR3 regions were amplified from genomic DNA using the immunoSEQ Assay, a bias-controlled multiplex PCR. The authors' pipeline ran thus. Within the assay, amplification of reference gene primers was used to estimate how many nucleated cells each sample contained. To quantify the absolute abundance of each unique TCRbeta CDR3 rearrangement, sequence reads were collapsed and filtered. Productive Simpson clonality was computed per sample as the square root of Simpson's diversity index over productive rearrangements. The immuneACCESS repertoire file appears here via TCRdb, limited to in-frame rearrangements. These files lack a portion of the clones; in checked studies, under half of the deficit traces to unresolved V genes, and the cause of the others is not known. Clone size and V and J calls were adopted from that table, with D and trimming inferred from the DNA. The sample profile shows over 150,000 clones; roughly 84% of them were found once. Clones ranked in the top ten supply around 13% of the sample.

According to the germline V gene, CDR1 reads KGHSH and CDR2 reads LQKENI. V is cut back by 3 bases and J by 3 bases, with 4 bases in the junction unmatched. The CDR3 holds 16 amino acids from the cysteine to the phenylalanine. The read is trimmed to its CDR3 DNA, 48 bases read in frame from base 1. Collaborating institutions collected whole blood in K2EDTA tubes following their own protocols. For TCRbeta analysis, collaborator samples were shipped as frozen whole blood, as isolated PBMCs, or as DNA extracted from either sample type. What was sequenced was peripheral blood. The rearrangement combines TRBV18 with TRBJ2-1; the junction holds 11 bases that match TRBD1. This clonotype was obtained from a human donor in a cohort sampled during active COVID-19. DNA sequence: TGTGCCAGCTCACCGAGGACAGGGGGCGTCTACAATGAGCAGTTCTTC. Translated, this gives CASSPRTGGVYNEQFF.